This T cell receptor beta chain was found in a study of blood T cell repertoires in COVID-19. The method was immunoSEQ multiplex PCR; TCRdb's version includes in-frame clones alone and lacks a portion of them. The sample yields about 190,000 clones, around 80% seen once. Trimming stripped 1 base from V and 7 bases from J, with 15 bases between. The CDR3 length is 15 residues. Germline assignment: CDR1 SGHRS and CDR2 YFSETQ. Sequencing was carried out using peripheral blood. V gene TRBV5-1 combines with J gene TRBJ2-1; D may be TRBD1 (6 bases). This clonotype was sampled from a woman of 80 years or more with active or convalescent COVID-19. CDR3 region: CASSLRGSQLNEQFF. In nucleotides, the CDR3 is TGCGCCAGCAGCTTGAGGGGGAGTCAGTTGAATGAGCAGTTCTTC.